This record covers a single TCR beta chain. Its matching antigen is unknown. The sample originates from a study of cytomegalovirus exposure and HLA in healthy donors. Study-level findings and limits: In an earlier analysis, in 540 or so donors, most V segments appeared productive either ~87% or ~30% of the time. Apparent HLA restriction characterized most CMV-associated TCR beta chains in a later analysis. The authors considered a cluster of highly shared sequence variants likely to be a sequencing artifact.

PCR employed 60 Vbeta and 13 Jbeta primers. Generated by immunoSEQ multiplex PCR, the TCRdb table keeps only in-frame clones and is missing some. Among 100,000 to 120,000 clones listed, around 70% were seen once. CDR1 and CDR2 (germline): SGHNT, YYREEE (reference sequence). Deletions cut 5 bases from V and 12 bases from J, with 32 bases between. The CDR3 has 17 amino acids. In nominal health when sampled, donors likely had unrecorded immune exposures nonetheless. The sample consisted of PBMCs. The receptor's source is a man aged 25-40 years in good health and CMV-seronegative. The rearrangement uses TRBV5-4 and TRBJ1-2; possibly TRBD1 for D (6 bases). CDR3 DNA sequence: TGTGCCAGCAGATCTCAGGGGATTATCACCCCAATAAACGGGGACACCTTC. Translated, it gives CASRSQGIITPINGDTF.